A selection of T cell receptor beta chains follows, all from one sample in a study of blood T cell repertoires in COVID-19. TCRdb's copy holds only in-frame clones and misses some; the assay was immunoSEQ multiplex PCR. The sample has a few hundred thousand clones, 84% seen once; the top ten hold approximately 4%. The material sequenced was PBMCs or T cells enriched from blood (not recorded which). The source of these receptors is a man aged 30 to 45 with acute COVID-19. The CDR3 runs from the conserved cysteine through the conserved F or W. A D gene is named only where the DNA matches it firmly. The size entry is marked missing in some rows and otherwise reads once, few, many or a size class.

TRBD1	TRBV7-3	NA	TRBJ1-1	14	CASSSGQGHTEAFF	TGTGCCAGCAGCTCGGGACAGGGTCACACTGAAGCTTTCTTT
NA	TRBV6-6	NA	TRBJ2-3	16	CASSYSSVLGLDTQYF	TGTGCCAGCAGTTACTCTAGCGTGCTTGGGTTAGATACGCAGTATTTT
NA	TRBV15	NA	TRBJ2-2	16	CATSYGTPANTGELFF	TGTGCCACCAGCTACGGGACACCGGCGAACACCGGGGAGCTGTTTTTT
NA	TRBV7-2	NA	TRBJ1-4	14	CASSYQGSNEKLFF	TGTGCCAGCAGCTATCAGGGGTCGAATGAAAAACTGTTTTTT
NA	TRBV5-1	NA	TRBJ1-2	15	CASSLEAGVGYGYTF	TGCGCCAGCAGCTTGGAGGCAGGCGTGGGTTATGGCTACACCTTC
TRBD1	TRBV11-3	NA	TRBJ1-1	15	CASSPRGLQGAEAFF	TGTGCCAGCAGCCCCAGAGGTCTGCAGGGGGCTGAAGCTTTCTTT
NA	TRBV7-2	NA	TRBJ1-5	15	CASSLSALEDQPQHF	TGTGCCAGCAGCTTAAGTGCGCTGGAGGATCAGCCCCAGCATTTT
TRBD2	TRBV7-9	NA	TRBJ2-2	19	CASSSLGTSGSRASGELFF	TGTGCCAGCAGCTCCCTCGGGACTAGCGGGAGTCGGGCTTCGGGGGAGCTGTTTTTT
NA	TRBV29-1	NA	TRBJ2-1	13	CSVEEGGGNEQFF	TGCAGCGTTGAAGAAGGGGGTGGGAATGAGCAGTTCTTC
NA	TRBV19	NA	TRBJ1-3	14	CASSTAGSRNTIYF	TGTGCCAGTAGTACCGCGGGCAGCCGAAACACCATATATTTT
TRBD2	TRBV11-2	NA	TRBJ2-1	14	CASSLGLAGNEQFF	TGTGCCAGCAGCCTTGGACTAGCGGGGAATGAGCAGTTCTTC
NA	TRBV6-5	NA	TRBJ1-2	13	CASSTQGNNGYTF	TGTGCCAGCAGCACACAGGGAAATAATGGCTACACCTTC
TRBD2	TRBV7-7	NA	TRBJ2-1	15	CASSPREGPYNEQFF	TGTGCCAGCAGCCCCCGGGAGGGGCCGTACAATGAGCAGTTCTTC
TRBD1	TRBV5-1	few	TRBJ2-5	14	CASSTGQRKETQYF	TGCGCCAGCAGCACGGGACAGAGAAAAGAGACCCAGTACTTC
NA	TRBV6-5	NA	TRBJ1-1	14	CASSPGGFGTRAFF	TGTGCCAGCAGCCCGGGAGGATTCGGGACTCGGGCTTTCTTT
NA	TRBV7-2	NA	TRBJ1-4	16	CASSPQQGLANEKLFF	TGTGCCAGCAGCCCGCAGCAGGGGCTGGCTAATGAAAAACTGTTTTTT
NA	TRBV9	few	TRBJ1-3	14	CASSVAGKGNTIYF	TGTGCCAGCAGCGTAGCCGGGAAGGGAAACACCATATATTTT
TRBD2	TRBV5-1	NA	TRBJ2-1	13	CASRTSGNNEQFF	TGCGCCAGTCGGACTAGCGGAAACAATGAGCAGTTCTTC
NA	TRBV5-4	once	TRBJ2-5	14	CASRPGDGPETQYF	TGTGCCAGCAGACCCGGGGATGGGCCAGAGACCCAGTACTTC
NA	TRBV5-1	NA	TRBJ2-2	14	CASSGIQVSGELFF	TGCGCCAGCAGCGGTATACAGGTCAGCGGGGAGCTGTTTTTT
NA	TRBV2	NA	TRBJ2-3	16	CASRGGPGGITDTQYF	TGTGCCAGCAGGGGCGGACCGGGGGGCATCACAGATACGCAGTATTTT
TRBD2	TRBV7-3	once	TRBJ2-1	18	CASSLLAGGPSSYNEQFF	TGTGCCAGCAGCTTGCTAGCGGGAGGCCCGAGCTCCTACAATGAGCAGTTCTTC
NA	TRBV23-1	NA	TRBJ2-1	15	CASSQLQPRDIGQFF	TGCGCCAGCAGTCAACTTCAGCCAAGGGACATTGGGCAGTTCTTC
TRBD1	TRBV7-9	NA	TRBJ1-1	15	CASSRGGFMNTEAFF	TGTGCCAGCAGCAGAGGGGGCTTTATGAACACTGAAGCTTTCTTT
TRBD2	TRBV5-1	NA	TRBJ2-2	16	CASSWIAGGPAGELFF	TGTGCCAGCAGCTGGATAGCGGGAGGGCCAGCCGGGGAGCTGTTTTTT
TRBD1	TRBV25-1	NA	TRBJ1-3	18	CASSKGQGGGLSGNTIYF	TGTGCCAGCAGTAAGGGTCAGGGGGGCGGACTCTCTGGAAACACCATATATTTT
NA	TRBV19	NA	TRBJ1-5	12	CASRQGWQPQHF	TGTGCCAGTAGGCAGGGATGGCAGCCCCAGCATTTT
NA	TRBV19	few	TRBJ1-2	13	CASSPQAVYGYTF	TGTGCCAGTAGTCCCCAGGCAGTCTATGGCTACACCTTC
TRBD2	TRBV3-1/TRBV3-2	few	TRBJ2-5	17	CASSRTSGRPTGETQYF	TGTGCCAGCAGCCGGACTAGCGGGCGGCCCACCGGGGAGACCCAGTACTTC
TRBD1	TRBV2	NA	TRBJ1-4	15	CASRSRDRANEKLFF	TGTGCCAGCAGAAGCCGGGACAGGGCTAATGAAAAACTGTTTTTT
NA	TRBV6-5	NA	TRBJ1-4	15	CASSYDRTTNEKLFF	TGTGCCAGCAGTTACGATCGTACTACTAATGAAAAACTGTTTTTT
TRBD2	TRBV3-1/TRBV3-2	NA	TRBJ2-1	15	CASSQGTRAYNEQFF	TGTGCCAGCAGCCAAGGGACTAGAGCCTACAATGAGCAGTTCTTC
TRBD2	TRBV5-6	NA	TRBJ2-3	17	CASSSSGSGESTDTQYF	TGTGCCAGCAGCTCCTCGGGTAGCGGGGAAAGCACAGATACGCAGTATTTT
NA	TRBV20-1	NA	TRBJ1-1	10	CSAVRQRAFF	TGCAGTGCGGTGAGACAGCGAGCTTTCTTT
TRBD2	TRBV7-9	once	TRBJ2-3	15	CASSLKSGGPDTQYF	TGTGCCAGCAGCTTAAAAAGCGGGGGGCCCGATACGCAGTATTTT
TRBD1	TRBV28	once	TRBJ1-3	14	CASSLTGSGNTIYF	TGTGCCAGCAGCCTGACAGGGTCTGGAAACACCATATATTTT
TRBD1	TRBV14	once	TRBJ1-1	18	CASSQDGRGPTMNTEAFF	TGTGCCAGCAGCCAAGACGGGAGGGGGCCTACCATGAACACTGAAGCTTTCTTT
NA	TRBV27	NA	TRBJ2-3	12	CASSFYSGTQYF	TGTGCCAGCAGTTTTTACTCGGGGACGCAGTATTTT
NA	TRBV21-1	NA	TRBJ2-2	16	CASSKGEAGQVGELFF	TGTGCCAGCAGCAAAGGGGAGGCAGGACAAGTCGGGGAGCTGTTTTTT
NA	TRBV5-6	NA	TRBJ1-1	16	CASSLLEGELRTEAFF	TGTGCCAGCAGCTTGTTAGAGGGAGAATTACGTACTGAAGCTTTCTTT
NA	TRBV19	NA	TRBJ1-3	16	CASSLTGGDSGNTIYF	TGTGCCAGTAGCCTAACGGGCGGGGACTCTGGAAACACCATATATTTT
TRBD1	TRBV7-3	NA	TRBJ1-4	15	CASSANRGDNEKLFF	TGTGCCAGCAGCGCCAACAGGGGGGACAATGAAAAACTGTTTTTT
NA	TRBV5-6	NA	TRBJ1-1	12	CASSRGTPEAFF	TGTGCCAGCAGCCGAGGGACACCTGAAGCTTTCTTT
NA	TRBV18	few	TRBJ1-2	14	CASSPHQRSNGYTF	TGTGCCAGCTCACCCCACCAGCGCAGCAATGGCTACACCTTC